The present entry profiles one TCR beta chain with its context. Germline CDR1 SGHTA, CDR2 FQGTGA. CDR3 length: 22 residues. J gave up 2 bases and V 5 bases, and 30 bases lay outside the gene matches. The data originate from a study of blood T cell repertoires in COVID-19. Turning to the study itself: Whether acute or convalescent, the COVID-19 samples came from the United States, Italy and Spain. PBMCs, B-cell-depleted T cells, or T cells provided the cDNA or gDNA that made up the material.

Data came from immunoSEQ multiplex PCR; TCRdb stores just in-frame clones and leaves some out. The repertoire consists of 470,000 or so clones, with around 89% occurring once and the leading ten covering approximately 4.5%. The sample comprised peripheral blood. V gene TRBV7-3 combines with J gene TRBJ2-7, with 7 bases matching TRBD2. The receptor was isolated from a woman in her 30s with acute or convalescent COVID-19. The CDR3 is CASSPTHGGTAVGRGIPYEQYF. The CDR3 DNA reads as TGTGCCAGCAGCCCTACCCATGGAGGAACTGCAGTCGGGCGGGGGATCCCCTACGAGCAGTACTTC.